The 22 T cell receptor beta chains below all came from one sample that was sequenced in a study of shared clonotypes between healthy human individuals. Libraries were prepared by immunoSEQ multiplex PCR; TCRdb keeps only in-frame clonotypes and omits some of them. The sample has more than 1.2 million clones; roughly 98.5% are singletons. Specimen: naive CD4+ T cells sorted from blood. Subset described: CD45RA+ positively selected. Receptors were obtained from a man aged 25-45 years in good health.

The chain uses TRBV5-4 and TRBJ2-6; D possibly corresponds to TRBD1 (5 bases). From germline, CDR1 is SGHNT and CDR2 YYREEE (reference sequence). The CDR3 runs to 15 residues. Trimming left V 2 bases short and J 0 bases short, with 6 bases between. CDR3 sequence: CASSFTGSGANVLTF. The CDR3 nucleotides are TGTGCCAGCAGCTTCACAGGCTCTGGGGCCAACGTCCTGACTTTC. The variable domain in full, completed from reference TRBV5-4 and TRBJ2-6, reads ETGVTQSPTHLIKTRGQQVTLRCSSQSGHNTVSWYQQALGQGPQFIFQYYREEENGRGNFPPRFSGLQFPNYSSELNVNALELDDSALYLCASSFTGSGANVLTFGAGSRLTVL.

This chain uses TRBV11-3 with TRBJ2-1, with no clear D. Per germline, CDR1 SGHNT and CDR2 YENEEA. The CDR3 totals 13 residues. Trimming left V 2 bases short and J 9 bases short, with 11 bases between. CDR3 DNA sequence: TGTGCCAGCAGCTTATTCAAAGGCGGTGAGCAGTTCTTC. It encodes CASSLFKGGEQFF.

The chain joins TRBV19 to TRBJ2-7; 11 bases are shared with TRBD1. With 5 bases clipped from V and 2 bases from J, the junction kept 5 bases outside the gene matches. The V gene's germline CDR1 is LNHDA and CDR2 SQIVND (reference sequence). CDR3 length: 15 amino acids. The CDR3 DNA reads as TGTGCCAGTAGTGGAAGGACAGGGGGCACCTACGAGCAGTACTTC. Protein: CASSGRTGGTYEQYF.

V gene TRBV4-1 combines with J gene TRBJ2-5, with 10 bases that match TRBD1. The CDR3 is 18 residues long. The junction had 9 bases not matched to a gene; V was cut back by 1 base and J by 1 base. CDR1 and CDR2 (germline): MGHRA, YSYEKL. The CDR3 DNA is TGCGCCAGCAGCCAAGTAAGAAACCGGGACAGGGGCCAAGAGACCCAGTACTTC. Translation: CASSQVRNRDRGQETQYF.

The chain couples TRBV27 to TRBJ2-1; D may be TRBD2 (6 bases). The CDR3 loop spans 13 amino acids. The V and J ends lost 4 bases and 15 bases respectively, with 19 bases between them. From germline, CDR1 is MNHEY and CDR2 SMNVEV (reference sequence). CDR3 region: CASSSAGRSQWFF. CDR3 coding DNA: TGTGCCAGCAGTTCCGCGGGACGATCTCAATGGTTCTTC.

This clone was recorded once. The genes are TRBV15 and TRBJ2-2; 9 nucleotides line up with TRBD1. The CDR3 sequence is 20 residues long. Germline CDR1 and CDR2: LNHNV and YYDKDF (reference sequence). V shed 3 bases, J shed 1 base, and the junction held 15 bases outside the gene matches. CDR3 region: CATSSTGTGRPRRNTGELFF. CDR3 coding DNA: TGTGCCACCAGCAGTACCGGGACAGGGCGACCTCGACGGAACACCGGGGAGCTGTTTTTT.

The genes are TRBV27 and TRBJ2-1; the D is unclear. The V gene's germline CDR1 is MNHEY and CDR2 SMNVEV (reference sequence). V lost 2 bases and J 10 bases, leaving 30 bases between the germline ends. The CDR3 loop spans 19 amino acids. CDR3 region: CASSLGFRVTANLPREQFF. As DNA, the CDR3 is TGTGCCAGCAGTTTAGGGTTTCGGGTTACAGCCAACCTCCCAAGGGAGCAGTTCTTC.

This sequence joins TRBV20-1 and TRBJ2-7; no clear D gene. The CDR3 runs to 10 residues. The V and J ends lost 8 bases and 4 bases respectively, with 9 bases between them. Per germline, CDR1 DFQATT and CDR2 SNEGSKA (reference sequence). CDR3 DNA sequence: TGCAGTACCATCCCGTACGAGCAGTACTTC. It is translated as CSTIPYEQYF.

Only a few counts were recorded for this clone. This sample includes further DNA sequences coding for the same CDR3. The CDR3 spells CASSLGGTSGIYEQYF. CDR3 coding DNA: TGTGCCAGCAGCTTAGGAGGGACTAGCGGGATCTACGAGCAGTACTTC. This chain uses TRBV7-2 with TRBJ2-7, with 13 bases identical to TRBD2. Germline loops: CDR1 SGHTA, CDR2 FQGNSA. V lost 1 base to trimming and J lost 3 bases; unmatched junction nucleotides: 3. CDR3 length: 16 residues.

This rearrangement joins TRBV5-1 to TRBJ2-1; D remains ambiguous. The CDR3 runs to 17 residues. From germline, CDR1 is SGHRS and CDR2 YFSETQ. The V and J ends lost 3 bases and 0 bases respectively, with 16 bases between them. The CDR3 DNA sequence: TGCGCCAGCAGCTCCCCTCGGGCGCAAAGCTCCTACAATGAGCAGTTCTTC. The encoded protein is CASSSPRAQSSYNEQFF. The whole variable domain, filled in from reference TRBV5-1 and TRBJ2-1, reads KAGVTQTPRYLIKTRGQQVTLSCSPISGHRSVSWYQQTPGQGLQFLFEYFSETQRNKGNFPGRFSGRQFSNSRSEMNVSTLELGDSALYLCASSSPRAQSSYNEQFFGPGTRLTVL.

On this clone: The sample holds other DNA sequences that translate to the same CDR3. The J gene is TRBJ2-1, the V gene TRBV27, with 13 bases aligning to TRBD2. The germline CDR1 and CDR2 sequences are MNHEY and SMNVEV (reference sequence). This CDR3 is built from 16 residues. The trim removed 4 bases at V and 4 bases at J, leaving 4 bases unmatched. The CDR3 region is CASSSRTSGRYNEQFF. The DNA for the CDR3 is TGTGCCAGCAGTTCTAGGACTAGCGGGAGATACAATGAGCAGTTCTTC.

The chain is built from TRBV29-1 and TRBJ2-3, with D unresolved. Germline loops: CDR1 SQVTM, CDR2 ANQGSEA. CDR3 length: 13 amino acids. V was trimmed by 6 bases and J by 4 bases, leaving 14 bases between them. This CDR3 reads CSVRAPAPDTQYF. For the CDR3, the DNA is TGCAGCGTCCGAGCCCCTGCCCCAGATACGCAGTATTTT.

This chain links TRBV6-1 with TRBJ1-5; a possible D gene is TRBD1 (5 bases). The CDR3 has 16 residues. Trimming left V 4 bases short and J 1 base short, with 14 bases between. The germline CDR1 and CDR2 sequences are MNHNS and SASEGT. CDR3 sequence (DNA): TGTGCCAGCAGTGGGGAATCGGGACTAAGCAATCAGCCCCAGCATTTT. It codes for CASSGESGLSNQPQHF.

The chain employs TRBV18 and TRBJ2-6, with 14 nucleotides matching TRBD2. The V gene's germline CDR1 is KGHSH and CDR2 LQKENI. Trimming cost V 4 bases and J 2 bases; bases outside gene matches: 4. This CDR3 has 18 residues. The CDR3 nucleotides are TGTGCCAGCTCACTGAAGACTAGCGGGAGGGCTGGGGCCAACGTCCTGACTTTC. Its protein product is CASSLKTSGRAGANVLTF.

The CDR3 is CASSSEGYEQFF. CDR3 sequence (DNA): TGTGCCAGCAGCTCTGAGGGGTATGAGCAGTTCTTC. The rearrangement links TRBV7-9 to TRBJ2-1; possibly TRBD1 or TRBD2 for D (5 bases each). CDR3 length equals 12 residues. The V and J ends lost 4 bases and 8 bases respectively, with 9 bases between them. CDR1 and CDR2 (germline): SEHNR, FQNEAQ (reference sequence).

The J gene is TRBJ2-1, the V gene TRBV6-1; possibly TRBD2 for D (5 bases). V was trimmed by 6 bases and J by 0 bases, leaving 12 bases between them. Germline CDR1 reads MNHNS; CDR2 reads SASEGT. The CDR3 is made up of 15 amino acids. CDR3 DNA sequence: TGTGCCAGCAGAAGATCGGGAAACTCCTACAATGAGCAGTTCTTC. It encodes CASRRSGNSYNEQFF.

V and J are TRBV2 and TRBJ2-1; D remains unclear. The CDR3 spans 14 residues. Germline V gives CDR1 SNHLY, CDR2 FYNNEI. V dropped 3 bases and J dropped 0 bases, with 6 bases sitting between them. CDR3: CASSEEPSYNEQFF. Here the CDR3 DNA reads TGTGCCAGCAGTGAGGAACCCTCCTACAATGAGCAGTTCTTC. Supplemented by reference TRBV2 and TRBJ2-1, the full variable domain reads EPEVTQTPSHQVTQMGQEVILRCVPISNHLYFYWYRQILGQKVEFLVSFYNNEISEKSEIFDDQFSVERPDGSNFTLKIRSTKLEDSAMYFCASSEEPSYNEQFFGPGTRLTVL.

The chain recombines TRBV28 with TRBJ2-1; the D is unclear. Trimming stripped 4 bases from V and 5 bases from J, with 12 bases between. The germline CDR1 and CDR2 sequences are MDHEN and SYDVKM. The CDR3 is 14 amino acids. Here the CDR3 DNA reads TGTGCCAGCAGTTGGTTGGCCAGCAACAATGAGCAGTTCTTC. Encoded protein: CASSWLASNNEQFF.

The chain links TRBV5-6 to TRBJ2-5; D gene unclear. Germline V lookup: CDR1 SGHDT, CDR2 YYEEEE. V lost 1 base and J 2 bases, leaving 12 bases between the germline ends. The CDR3 is 15 residues long. The DNA for the CDR3 is TGTGCCAGCAGCTTGCCCGGGTTGGCGCAAGAGACCCAGTACTTC. Translation gives CASSLPGLAQETQYF.

V and J are TRBV11-3 and TRBJ1-1; D is possibly TRBD1 (6 bases). Germline CDR1 and CDR2: SGHNT and YENEEA. The V end was cut by 4 bases, the J end by 7 bases, with 13 bases between. The CDR3 extends over 13 amino acids. CDR3 protein: CASSSRGGVEAFF. In DNA form, the CDR3 reads TGTGCCAGCAGCTCCCGAGGGGGGGTTGAAGCTTTCTTT.

This clone was counted a single time. The rearrangement joins TRBV10-3 to TRBJ2-5; 14 bases are a match to TRBD2. The V gene end was trimmed by 6 bases and the J gene end by 4 bases; junction bases not matched to a gene: 7. The V gene's germline CDR1 is ENHRY and CDR2 SYGVKD. This CDR3 region has 16 residues. The CDR3 coding sequence is TGTGCCATCAGCAAGACTGGACTAGCGGGAGGAGAGACCCAGTACTTC. Its protein is CAISKTGLAGGETQYF.

The V call is TRBV5-1, the J call TRBJ2-3, with a possible D match to TRBD1 (5 bases). In germline, CDR1 is SGHRS, CDR2 YFSETQ. The CDR3 consists of 15 residues. Between the trimmed V and J ends, which lost 4 bases and 0 bases, there was a span of 12 bases. This CDR3 reads CASSRWAGSTDTQYF. In DNA, the CDR3 is TGCGCCAGCAGCCGGTGGGCAGGGAGCACAGATACGCAGTATTTT.